This TCR beta chain was documented in a study of vaccination and CD4 T cells after COVID-19. Turning to the study itself: Overlapping spike peptides of SARS-CoV-2, HCoV-NL63, HCoV-OC43 and HCoV-229E were used, and cells were stimulated with them.

Oncomine TCR Beta short-read sequencing was applied to DNA from cultured CD4+ T cells. TCRdb re-analysed the PCR reads in MiXCR, keeping a single row per CDR3 protein. The sample contains 2,000 to 2,500 distinct CDR3 sequences, 27% of which appear only once. This clonotype is classed as medium-sized. Its antigen is as yet unknown. The treatment was: roughly 10-day PBMC culture with coronavirus spike peptide pools or control peptides (ViraFEST assay). The specimen was CD4+ T cells from blood, cultured in vitro, collected after SARS-CoV-2 vaccination. The clonotype comes from a human donor who had recovered from COVID-19.

CDR3 nucleotides: TGTGCCAGCAAGGGAGGGGGCTCGAGGACTGAAGCTTTCTTT. Protein sequence: CASKGGGSRTEAFF. V gene TRBV6-2 or TRBV6-3 combines with J gene TRBJ1-1; 7 bases line up with TRBD1. The junction had 10 bases not matched to a gene; V was cut back by 7 bases and J by 5 bases. The CDR3 consists of 14 residues. In germline, CDR1 is MNHEY, CDR2 SVGEGT.